This T cell receptor beta chain was observed in a study of T cells in Graves' hyperthyroidism and ophthalmopathy. Findings of the study overall: Most clonotypes expanded in thyroid above 0.001 were likewise present in blood. Using 13 V-J features, a model discriminated ophthalmopathy from stable hyperthyroidism.

As regards this clonotype: Its cognate antigen is unknown. A read error may be the cause here, since a much bigger clone is one base away.

TCR beta CDR3 sequences were amplified from RNA transcripts. Carried out on the TCR CDR3, a first-round RT-PCR used the HTBI primer set. TCRdb used MiXCR to reprocess the multiplex PCR reads, holding one entry per CDR3 protein. The top ten clones hold 3.8% of a sample with 600,000 or so distinct CDR3 sequences, roughly 15% of them seen once. This CDR3 is 16 amino acids long. The germline CDR1 and CDR2 sequences are SEHNR and FQNEAQ (reference sequence). V shed 1 base and J shed 4 bases, with 14 bases lying between them. The chain uses TRBV7-9 and TRBJ2-1; D gene unclear. The source of this sequence is a woman in her twenties or thirties with Graves' hyperthyroidism. Sample: blood. This CDR3 is CASSLDYGGIYNEQFF. The CDR3 nucleotides read TGTGCCAGCAGCTTAGATTATGGCGGCATTTACAATGAGCAGTTCTTC.